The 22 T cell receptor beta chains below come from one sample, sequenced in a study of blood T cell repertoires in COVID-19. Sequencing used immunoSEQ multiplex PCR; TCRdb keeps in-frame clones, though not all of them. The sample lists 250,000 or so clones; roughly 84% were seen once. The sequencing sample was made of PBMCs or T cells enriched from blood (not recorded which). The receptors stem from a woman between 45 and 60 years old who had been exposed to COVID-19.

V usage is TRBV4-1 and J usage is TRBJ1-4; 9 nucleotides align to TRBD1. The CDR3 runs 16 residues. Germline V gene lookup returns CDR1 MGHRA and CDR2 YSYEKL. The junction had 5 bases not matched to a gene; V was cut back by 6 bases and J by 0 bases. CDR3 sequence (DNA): TGCGCCAGCAGTCGGGACAGGGATCCAACTAATGAAAAACTGTTTTTT. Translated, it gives CASSRDRDPTNEKLFF.

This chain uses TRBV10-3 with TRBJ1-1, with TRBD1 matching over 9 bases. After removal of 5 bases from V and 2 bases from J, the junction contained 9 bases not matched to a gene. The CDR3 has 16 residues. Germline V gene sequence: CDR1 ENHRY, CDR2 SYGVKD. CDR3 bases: TGTGCCATCAGTTGGGACAGGGCATCTGGAAACACTGAAGCTTTCTTT. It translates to CAISWDRASGNTEAFF.

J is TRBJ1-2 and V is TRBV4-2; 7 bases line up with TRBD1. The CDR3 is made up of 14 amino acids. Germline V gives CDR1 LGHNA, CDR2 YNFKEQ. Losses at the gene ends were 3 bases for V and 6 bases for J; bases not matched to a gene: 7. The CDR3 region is CASSHTGTEDGYTF. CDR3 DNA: TGTGCCAGCAGCCATACCGGGACAGAGGATGGCTACACCTTC.

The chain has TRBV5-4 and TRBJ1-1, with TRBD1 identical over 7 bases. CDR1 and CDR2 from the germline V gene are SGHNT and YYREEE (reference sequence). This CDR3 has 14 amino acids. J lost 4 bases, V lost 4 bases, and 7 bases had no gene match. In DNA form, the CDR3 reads TGTGCCAGCAGCCCAGGGGGAGGAAGCACTGAAGCTTTCTTT. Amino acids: CASSPGGGSTEAFF.

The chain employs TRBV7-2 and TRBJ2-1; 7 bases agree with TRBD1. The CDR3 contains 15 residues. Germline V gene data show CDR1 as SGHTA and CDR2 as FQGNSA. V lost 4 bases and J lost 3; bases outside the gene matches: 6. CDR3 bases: TGTGCCAGCAGCTCGCAGGCAGGGGGCTACAATGAGCAGTTCTTC. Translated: CASSSQAGGYNEQFF.

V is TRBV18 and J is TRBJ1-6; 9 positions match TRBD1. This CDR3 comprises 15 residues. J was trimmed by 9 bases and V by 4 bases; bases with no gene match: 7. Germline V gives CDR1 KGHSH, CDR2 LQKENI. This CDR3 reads CASSLGTGLSSPLHF. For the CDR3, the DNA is TGTGCCAGCTCACTCGGGACAGGGCTATCTTCACCCCTCCACTTT.

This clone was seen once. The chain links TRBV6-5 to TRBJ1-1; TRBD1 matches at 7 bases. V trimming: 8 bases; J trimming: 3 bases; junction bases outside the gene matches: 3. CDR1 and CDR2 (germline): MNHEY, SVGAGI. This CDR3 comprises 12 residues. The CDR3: CASRQGYTEAFF. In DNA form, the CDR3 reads TGTGCCAGCCGACAGGGCTACACTGAAGCTTTCTTT.

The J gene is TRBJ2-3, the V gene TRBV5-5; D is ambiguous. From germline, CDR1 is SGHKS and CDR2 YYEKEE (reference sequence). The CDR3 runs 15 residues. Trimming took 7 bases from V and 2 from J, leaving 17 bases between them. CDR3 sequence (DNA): TGTGCCAGCCCGACCGAAACGAGACTCACAGATACGCAGTATTTT. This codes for CASPTETRLTDTQYF.

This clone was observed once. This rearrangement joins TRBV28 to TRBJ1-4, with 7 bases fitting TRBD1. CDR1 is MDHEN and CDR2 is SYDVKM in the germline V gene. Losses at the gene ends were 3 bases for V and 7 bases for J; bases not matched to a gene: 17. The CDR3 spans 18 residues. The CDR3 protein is CASSFLQPTTGSFEKLFF. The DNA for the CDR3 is TGTGCCAGCAGTTTCCTTCAACCCACGACAGGGTCCTTTGAAAAACTGTTTTTT.

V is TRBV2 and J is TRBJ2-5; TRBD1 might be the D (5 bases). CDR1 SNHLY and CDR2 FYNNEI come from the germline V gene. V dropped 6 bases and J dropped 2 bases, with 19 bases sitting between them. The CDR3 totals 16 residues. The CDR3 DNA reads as TGTGCCAGCAGGTTTGGACAAGTTCTGGGGCAAGAGACCCAGTACTTC. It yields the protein CASRFGQVLGQETQYF.

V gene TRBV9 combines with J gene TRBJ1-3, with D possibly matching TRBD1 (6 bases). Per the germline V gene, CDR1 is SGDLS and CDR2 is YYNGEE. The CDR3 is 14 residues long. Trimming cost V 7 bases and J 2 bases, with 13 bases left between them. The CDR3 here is CASSQGTPGNTIYF. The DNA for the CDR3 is TGTGCCAGCTCGCAGGGGACCCCTGGAAACACCATATATTTT. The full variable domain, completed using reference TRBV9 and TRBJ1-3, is DSGVTQTPKHLITATGQRVTLRCSPRSGDLSVYWYQQSLDQGLQFLIQYYNGEERAKGNILERFSAQQFPDLHSELNLSSLELGDSALYFCASSQGTPGNTIYFGEGSWLTVV.

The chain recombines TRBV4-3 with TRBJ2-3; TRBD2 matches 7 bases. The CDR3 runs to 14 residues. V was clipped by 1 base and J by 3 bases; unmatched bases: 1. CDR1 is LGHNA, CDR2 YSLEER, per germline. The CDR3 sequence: CASSQGLATDTQYF. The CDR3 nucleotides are TGCGCCAGCAGCCAAGGACTAGCTACAGATACGCAGTATTTT.

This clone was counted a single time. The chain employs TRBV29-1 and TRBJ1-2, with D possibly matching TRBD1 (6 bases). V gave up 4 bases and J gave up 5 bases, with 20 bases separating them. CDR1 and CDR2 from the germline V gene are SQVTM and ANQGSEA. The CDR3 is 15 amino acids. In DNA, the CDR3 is TGCAGCGTTGCAGTGGACAGCAGAGTCCCTTATGGCTACACCTTC. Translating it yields CSVAVDSRVPYGYTF.

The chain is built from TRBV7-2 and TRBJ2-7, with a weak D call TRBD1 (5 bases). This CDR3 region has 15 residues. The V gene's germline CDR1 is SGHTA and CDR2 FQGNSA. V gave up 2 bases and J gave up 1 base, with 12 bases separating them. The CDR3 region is CASSLTAGQSYEQYF. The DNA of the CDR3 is TGTGCCAGCAGCTTAACGGCAGGGCAGTCCTACGAGCAGTACTTC.

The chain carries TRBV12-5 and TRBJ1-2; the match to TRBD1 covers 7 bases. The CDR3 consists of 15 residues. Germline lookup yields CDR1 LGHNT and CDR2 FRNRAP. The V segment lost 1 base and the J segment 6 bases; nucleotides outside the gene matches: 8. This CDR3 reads CASGLGTGQADGYTF. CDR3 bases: TGTGCTAGTGGTTTGGGAACCGGACAGGCCGATGGCTACACCTTC.

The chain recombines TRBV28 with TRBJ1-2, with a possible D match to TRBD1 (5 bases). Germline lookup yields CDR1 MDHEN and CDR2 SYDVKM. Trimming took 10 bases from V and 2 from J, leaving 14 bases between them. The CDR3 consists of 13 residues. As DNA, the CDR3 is TGTGCCACCTCGGGGGGACCCAACTATGGCTACACCTTC. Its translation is CATSGGPNYGYTF.

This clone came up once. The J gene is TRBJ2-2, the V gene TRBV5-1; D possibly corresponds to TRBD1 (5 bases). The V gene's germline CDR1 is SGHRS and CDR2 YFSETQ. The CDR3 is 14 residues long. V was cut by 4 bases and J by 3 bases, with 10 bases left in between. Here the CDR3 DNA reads TGCGCCAGCAGCCTTACAGGTCACACCGGGGAGCTGTTTTTT. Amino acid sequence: CASSLTGHTGELFF.

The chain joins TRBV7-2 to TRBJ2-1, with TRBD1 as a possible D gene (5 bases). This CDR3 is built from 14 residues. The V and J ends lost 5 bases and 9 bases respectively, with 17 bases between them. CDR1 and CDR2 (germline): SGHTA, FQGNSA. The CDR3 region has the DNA TGTGCCAGCAGCATGCTGAGACAGTCCAGTGAGCAGTTCTTC. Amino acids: CASSMLRQSSEQFF.

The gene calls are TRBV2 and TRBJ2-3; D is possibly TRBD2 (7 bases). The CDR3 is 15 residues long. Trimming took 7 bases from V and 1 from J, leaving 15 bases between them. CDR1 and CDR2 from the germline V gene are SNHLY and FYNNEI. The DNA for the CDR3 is TGTGCCAGCAAATCCCGGGGGGCTGGCACAGATACGCAGTATTTT. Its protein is CASKSRGAGTDTQYF.

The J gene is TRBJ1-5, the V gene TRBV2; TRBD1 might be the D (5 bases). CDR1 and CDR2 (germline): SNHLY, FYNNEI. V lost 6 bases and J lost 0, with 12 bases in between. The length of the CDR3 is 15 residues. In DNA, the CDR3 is TGTGCCAGCAGCGCGACAGAGTATAGCAATCAGCCCCAGCATTTT. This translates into CASSATEYSNQPQHF.

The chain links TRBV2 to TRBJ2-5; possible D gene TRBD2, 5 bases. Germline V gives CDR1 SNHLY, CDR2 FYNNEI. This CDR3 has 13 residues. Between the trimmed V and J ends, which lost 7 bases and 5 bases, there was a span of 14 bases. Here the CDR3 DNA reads TGTGCCAGCACTGGACGGGGATATGAGACCCAGTACTTC. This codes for CASTGRGYETQYF. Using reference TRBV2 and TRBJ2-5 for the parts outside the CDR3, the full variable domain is EPEVTQTPSHQVTQMGQEVILRCVPISNHLYFYWYRQILGQKVEFLVSFYNNEISEKSEIFDDQFSVERPDGSNFTLKIRSTKLEDSAMYFCASTGRGYETQYFGPGTRLLVL.

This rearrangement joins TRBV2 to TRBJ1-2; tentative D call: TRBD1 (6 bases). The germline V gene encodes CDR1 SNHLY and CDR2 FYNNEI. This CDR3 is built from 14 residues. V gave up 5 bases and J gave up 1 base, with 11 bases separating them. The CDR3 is CASSLTGLNYGYTF. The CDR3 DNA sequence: TGTGCCAGCAGTCTGACAGGTCTTAACTATGGCTACACCTTC.